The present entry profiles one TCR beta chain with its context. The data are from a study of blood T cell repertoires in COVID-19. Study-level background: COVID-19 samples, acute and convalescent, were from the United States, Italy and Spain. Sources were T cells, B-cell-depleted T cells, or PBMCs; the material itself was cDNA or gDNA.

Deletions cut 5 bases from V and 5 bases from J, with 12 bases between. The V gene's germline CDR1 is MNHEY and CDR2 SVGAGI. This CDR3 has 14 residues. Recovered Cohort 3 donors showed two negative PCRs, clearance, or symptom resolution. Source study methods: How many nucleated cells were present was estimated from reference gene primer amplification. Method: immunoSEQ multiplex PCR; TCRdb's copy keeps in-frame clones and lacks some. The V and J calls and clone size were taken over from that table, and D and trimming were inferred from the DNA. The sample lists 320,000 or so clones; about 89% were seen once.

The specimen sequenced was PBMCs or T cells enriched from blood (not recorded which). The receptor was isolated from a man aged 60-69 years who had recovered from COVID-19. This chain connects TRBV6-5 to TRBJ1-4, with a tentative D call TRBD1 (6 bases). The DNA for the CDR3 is TGTGCCAGCAGTAACACAGGGCCAAATGAAAAACTGTTTTTT. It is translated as CASSNTGPNEKLFF.